This TCR beta chain was sequenced during a study of blood T cell repertoires in COVID-19. The germline V gene encodes CDR1 SEHNR and CDR2 FQNEAQ (reference sequence). The CDR3 has 14 residues. V was cut by 6 bases and J by 0 bases, with 11 bases left in between. Sequencing was performed with immunoSEQ multiplex PCR; in TCRdb, only in-frame clones are kept and a portion is missing. The top ten hold approximately 1.9% of the sample, which has fewer than 250,000 clones, about 80% seen once. This clone was counted a few times. The TCR sequence derives from a woman aged 80 or over with acute or convalescent COVID-19. The J gene is TRBJ1-2, the V gene TRBV7-9; D may be TRBD1 (6 bases). The material sequenced was peripheral blood. CDR3 amino acids: CASSQQGSNYGYTF. The DNA for the CDR3 is TGTGCCAGCAGTCAGCAGGGGTCTAACTATGGCTACACCTTC.